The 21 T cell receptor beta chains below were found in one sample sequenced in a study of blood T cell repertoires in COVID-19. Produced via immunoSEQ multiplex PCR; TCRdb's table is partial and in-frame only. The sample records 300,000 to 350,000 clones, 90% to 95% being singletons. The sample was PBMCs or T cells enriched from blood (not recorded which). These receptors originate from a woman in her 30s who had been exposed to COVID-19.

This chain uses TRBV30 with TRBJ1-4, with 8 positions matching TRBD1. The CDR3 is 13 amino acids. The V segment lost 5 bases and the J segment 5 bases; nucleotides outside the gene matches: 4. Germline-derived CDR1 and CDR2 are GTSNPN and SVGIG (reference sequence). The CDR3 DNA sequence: TGTGCCTGGGGCAGGGGGCCAAATGAAAAACTGTTTTTT. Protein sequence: CAWGRGPNEKLFF.

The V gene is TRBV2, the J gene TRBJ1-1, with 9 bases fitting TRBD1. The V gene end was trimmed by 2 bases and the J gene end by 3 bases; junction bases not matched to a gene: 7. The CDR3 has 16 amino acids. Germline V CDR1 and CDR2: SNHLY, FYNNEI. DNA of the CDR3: TGTGCCAGCAGTGAACCGAAGGGACAGGGTGACACTGAAGCTTTCTTT. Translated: CASSEPKGQGDTEAFF. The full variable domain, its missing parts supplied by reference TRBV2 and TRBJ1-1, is EPEVTQTPSHQVTQMGQEVILRCVPISNHLYFYWYRQILGQKVEFLVSFYNNEISEKSEIFDDQFSVERPDGSNFTLKIRSTKLEDSAMYFCASSEPKGQGDTEAFFGQGTRLTVV.

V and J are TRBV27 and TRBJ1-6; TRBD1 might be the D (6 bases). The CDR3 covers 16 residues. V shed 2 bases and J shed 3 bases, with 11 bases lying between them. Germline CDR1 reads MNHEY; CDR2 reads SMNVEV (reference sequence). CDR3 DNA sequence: TGTGCCAGCAGTTTACAGGGGCCCCTCTATAATTCACCCCTCCACTTT. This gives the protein CASSLQGPLYNSPLHF.

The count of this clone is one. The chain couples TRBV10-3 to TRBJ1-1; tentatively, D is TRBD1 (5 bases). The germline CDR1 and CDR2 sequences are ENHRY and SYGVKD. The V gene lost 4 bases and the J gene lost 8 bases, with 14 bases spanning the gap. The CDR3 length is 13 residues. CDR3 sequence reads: CAISGTTVEEAFF. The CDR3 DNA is TGTGCCATCAGTGGTACGACAGTAGAAGAAGCTTTCTTT.

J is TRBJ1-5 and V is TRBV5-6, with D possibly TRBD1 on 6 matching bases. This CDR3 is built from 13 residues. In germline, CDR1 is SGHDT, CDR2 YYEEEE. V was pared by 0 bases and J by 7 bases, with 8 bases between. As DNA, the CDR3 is TGTGCCAGCAGCTTGGGGGGGACACAGCCCCAGCATTTT. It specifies CASSLGGTQPQHF.

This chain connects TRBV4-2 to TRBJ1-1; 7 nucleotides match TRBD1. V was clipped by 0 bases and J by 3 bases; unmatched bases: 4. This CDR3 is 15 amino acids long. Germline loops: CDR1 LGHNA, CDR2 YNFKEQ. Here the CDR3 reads CASSQEGTVHTEAFF. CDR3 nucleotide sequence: TGTGCCAGCAGCCAAGAAGGGACAGTCCACACTGAAGCTTTCTTT.

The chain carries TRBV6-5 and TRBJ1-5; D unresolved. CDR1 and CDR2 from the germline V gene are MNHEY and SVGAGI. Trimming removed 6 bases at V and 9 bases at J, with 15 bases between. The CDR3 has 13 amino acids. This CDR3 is CASRGGRRVPQHF. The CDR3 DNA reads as TGTGCCAGCAGGGGAGGACGGCGAGTGCCCCAGCATTTT.

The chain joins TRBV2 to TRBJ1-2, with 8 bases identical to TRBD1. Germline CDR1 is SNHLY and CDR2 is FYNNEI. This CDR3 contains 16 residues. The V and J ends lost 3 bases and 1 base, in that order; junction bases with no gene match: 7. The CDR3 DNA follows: TGTGCCAGCAGTGATAGAAGGACAGGGCTTAACTATGGCTACACCTTC. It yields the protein CASSDRRTGLNYGYTF.

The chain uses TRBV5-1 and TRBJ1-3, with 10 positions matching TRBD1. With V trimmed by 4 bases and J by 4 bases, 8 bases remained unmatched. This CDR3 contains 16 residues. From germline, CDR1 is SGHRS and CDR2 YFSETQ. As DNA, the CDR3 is TGCGCCAGCAGCAGCACCTGGGACAGGGGAGGAAACACCATATATTTT. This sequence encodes CASSSTWDRGGNTIYF.

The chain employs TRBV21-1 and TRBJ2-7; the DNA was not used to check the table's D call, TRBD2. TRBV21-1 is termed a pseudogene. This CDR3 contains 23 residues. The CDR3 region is CASSPRDMDGTSPPTSGGYEQYF. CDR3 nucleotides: TGTGCCAGCAGCCCCCGGGATATGGACGGCACTTCCCCCCCGACTAGCGGGGGATACGAGCAGTACTTC.

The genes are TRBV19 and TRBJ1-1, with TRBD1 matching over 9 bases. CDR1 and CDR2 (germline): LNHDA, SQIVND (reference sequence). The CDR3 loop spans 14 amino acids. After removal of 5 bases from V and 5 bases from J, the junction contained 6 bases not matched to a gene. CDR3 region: CASSLDRGRTEAFF. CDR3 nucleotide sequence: TGTGCCAGTAGTTTGGACAGGGGAAGGACTGAAGCTTTCTTT. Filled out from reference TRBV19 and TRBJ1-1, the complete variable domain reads DGGITQSPKYLFRKEGQNVTLSCEQNLNHDAMYWYRQDPGQGLRLIYYSQIVNDFQKGDIAEGYSVSREKKESFPLTVTSAQKNPTAFYLCASSLDRGRTEAFFGQGTRLTVV.

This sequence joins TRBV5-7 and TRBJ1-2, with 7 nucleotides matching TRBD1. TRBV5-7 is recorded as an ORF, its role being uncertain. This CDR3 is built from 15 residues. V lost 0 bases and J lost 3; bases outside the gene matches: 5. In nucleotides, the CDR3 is TGTGCCAGCAGCTTGGATGCAGGGGGGTACTATGGCTACACCTTC. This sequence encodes CASSLDAGGYYGYTF.

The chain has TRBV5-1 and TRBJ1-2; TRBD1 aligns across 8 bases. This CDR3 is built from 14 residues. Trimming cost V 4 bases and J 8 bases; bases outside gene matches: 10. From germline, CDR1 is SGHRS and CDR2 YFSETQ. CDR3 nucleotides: TGCGCCAGCAGCGTGACACAGGGGGAGCTCGGCTACACCTTC. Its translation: CASSVTQGELGYTF.

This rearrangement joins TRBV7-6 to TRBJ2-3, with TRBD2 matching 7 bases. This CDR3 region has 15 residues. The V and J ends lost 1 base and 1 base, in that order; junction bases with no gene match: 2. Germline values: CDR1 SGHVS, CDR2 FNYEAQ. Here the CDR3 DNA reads TGTGCCAGCAGCTTAGTAGCGGGCGGCACAGATACGCAGTATTTT. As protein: CASSLVAGGTDTQYF. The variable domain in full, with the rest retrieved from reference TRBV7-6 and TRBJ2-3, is GAGVSQSPRYKVTKRGQDVALRCDPISGHVSLYWYRQALGQGPEFLTYFNYEAQQDKSGLPNDRFSAERPEGSISTLTIQRTEQRDSAMYRCASSLVAGGTDTQYFGPGTRLTVL.

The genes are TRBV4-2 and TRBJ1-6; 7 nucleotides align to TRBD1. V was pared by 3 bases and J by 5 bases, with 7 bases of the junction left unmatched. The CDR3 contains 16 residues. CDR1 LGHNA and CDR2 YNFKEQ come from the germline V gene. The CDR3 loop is CASSQSGTENNSPLHF. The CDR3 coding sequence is TGTGCCAGCAGCCAGTCCGGGACAGAAAATAATTCACCCCTCCACTTT.

DNA for the CDR3: TGTGCCAGCAGTCCCCGTACAGGTTTGAGCAATCAGCCCCAGCATTTT. It is translated as CASSPRTGLSNQPQHF. The chain links TRBV27 to TRBJ1-5; weak D call: TRBD1 (5 bases). V was pared by 5 bases and J by 1 base, with 15 bases between. Germline V gene sequence: CDR1 MNHEY, CDR2 SMNVEV (reference sequence). This CDR3 comprises 16 residues.

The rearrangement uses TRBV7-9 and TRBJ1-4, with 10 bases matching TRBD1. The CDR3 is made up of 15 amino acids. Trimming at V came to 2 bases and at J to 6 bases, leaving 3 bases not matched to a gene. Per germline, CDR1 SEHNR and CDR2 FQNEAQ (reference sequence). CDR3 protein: CASSLRQGADEKLFF. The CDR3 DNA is TGTGCCAGCAGCTTACGACAGGGGGCGGATGAAAAACTGTTTTTT.

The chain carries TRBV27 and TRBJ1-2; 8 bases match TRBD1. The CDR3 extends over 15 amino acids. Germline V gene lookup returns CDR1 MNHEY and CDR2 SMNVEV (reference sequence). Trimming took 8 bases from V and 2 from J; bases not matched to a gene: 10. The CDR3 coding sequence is TGTGCCAGCGGTAGACAGGGGCTCTCAAACTATGGCTACACCTTC. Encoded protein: CASGRQGLSNYGYTF.

The CDR3 region has the DNA TGTGCCAGCAGCGAACAGGCGTATACTGAAGCTTTCTTT. This codes for CASSEQAYTEAFF. The V and J genes are TRBV7-3 and TRBJ1-1; possibly TRBD1 for D (5 bases). Trimming pared 5 bases from V and 5 bases from J, leaving 12 bases between. The CDR3 is 13 amino acids. In germline, CDR1 is SGHTA, CDR2 FQGTGA.

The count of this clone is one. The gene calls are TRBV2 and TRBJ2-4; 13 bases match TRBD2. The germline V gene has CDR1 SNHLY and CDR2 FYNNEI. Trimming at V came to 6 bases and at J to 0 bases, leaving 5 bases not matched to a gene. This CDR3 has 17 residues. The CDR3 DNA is TGTGCCAGCAGGCCGGGACTAGCGGGGCTAGCCAAAAACATTCAGTACTTC. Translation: CASRPGLAGLAKNIQYF.

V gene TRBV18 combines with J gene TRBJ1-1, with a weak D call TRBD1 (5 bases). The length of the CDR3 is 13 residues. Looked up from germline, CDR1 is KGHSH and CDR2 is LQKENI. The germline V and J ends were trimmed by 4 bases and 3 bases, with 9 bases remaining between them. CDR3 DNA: TGTGCCAGCTCACGGGGCCGGGACACTGAAGCTTTCTTT. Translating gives CASSRGRDTEAFF.